The clone carrying this T cell receptor (beta chain) has more than one count but fewer than ten. This specimen belongs to a study of blood T cells in healthy people across ages. PCR was performed a second time for roughly 7 to 12 cycles using a sample-barcoded 5' primer and a J-beta primer mix. TCRdb re-analysed the 5' RACE reads in MiXCR, keeping a single row per CDR3 protein. The table includes hundreds of thousands of distinct CDR3 sequences, around 43% detected once. The CDR3 spans 14 residues. Germline loops: CDR1 SGHRS, CDR2 YFSETQ. Trimming removed 2 bases at V and 0 bases at J, with 9 bases between.

The J gene is TRBJ2-7, the V gene TRBV5-1; D unclear. The sequence was collected from a man aged 55 to 69 in good health. The sequencing sample was made of blood. The CDR3 coding sequence is TGCGCCAGCAGCTTTTACCTCTCCTCCTACGAGCAGTACTTC. Its translation is CASSFYLSSYEQYF.